The clone carrying this TCR beta chain was detected many times. Its antigen is not identified. The protocol was immunoSEQ multiplex PCR, while the TCRdb copy is restricted to in-frame clones and leaves out a portion. In the table there are some 200,000 clones, approximately 86% of which are singletons. This sample was taken from a study of cytomegalovirus exposure and HLA in healthy donors. Looking at the study overall: It was reported in a later analysis that the same platform had been used for the approximately 110 validation repertoires as for the 666 first-cohort repertoires. General study points: TCR beta chains numbering 150 to 200 were designated cytomegalovirus-associated. The tendency of first-cohort TCR clusters to co-occur in the 100 to 150 validation repertoires emerged from a later analysis. Most TCRs appeared rarely, but some public TCRs recurred in many donors.

This CDR3 has 16 residues. V was clipped by 0 bases and J by 7 bases, with 19 bases between them. Germline CDR1 and CDR2: SGHRS and YFSETQ. V is TRBV5-1 and J is TRBJ1-1; D uncertain. The sequenced material came from PBMCs. This TCR was recovered from a man under 40 in good health and CMV-seropositive. The CDR3 loop reads CASSLAPGLTYGEAFF. DNA of the CDR3: TGCGCCAGCAGCTTGGCGCCGGGATTGACATACGGTGAAGCTTTCTTT.